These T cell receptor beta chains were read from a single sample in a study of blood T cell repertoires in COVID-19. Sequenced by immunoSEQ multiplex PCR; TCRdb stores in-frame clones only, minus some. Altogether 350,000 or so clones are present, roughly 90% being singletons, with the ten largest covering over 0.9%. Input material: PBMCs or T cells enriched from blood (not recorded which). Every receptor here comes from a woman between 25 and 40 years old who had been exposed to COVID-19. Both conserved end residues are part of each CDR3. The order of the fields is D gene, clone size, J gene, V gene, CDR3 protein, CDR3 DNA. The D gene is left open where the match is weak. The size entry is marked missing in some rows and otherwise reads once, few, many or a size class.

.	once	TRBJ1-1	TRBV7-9	CASSLAWDMNTEAFF	TGTGCCAGCAGCTTAGCGTGGGACATGAACACTGAAGCTTTCTTT
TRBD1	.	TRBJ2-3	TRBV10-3	CAITSGDSSTDTQYF	TGTGCCATCACCTCAGGGGACAGCAGCACAGATACGCAGTATTTT
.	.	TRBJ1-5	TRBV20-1	CSASLPVDQLSNQPQHF	TGCAGTGCTAGTCTCCCCGTGGATCAACTAAGCAATCAGCCCCAGCATTTT
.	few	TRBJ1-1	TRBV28	CASGLGGIGTEAFF	TGTGCCAGCGGCCTTGGAGGGATCGGGACTGAAGCTTTCTTT
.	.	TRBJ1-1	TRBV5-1	CASSFGSGNTEAFF	TGCGCCAGCAGCTTCGGTAGCGGGAACACTGAAGCTTTCTTT
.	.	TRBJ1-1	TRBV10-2	CASSDRGGTEAFF	TGCGCCAGCAGTGATCGCGGGGGCACTGAAGCTTTCTTT
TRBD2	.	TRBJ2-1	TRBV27	CASSLSGSLYNEQFF	TGTGCCAGCAGTTTAAGCGGGAGCCTTTACAATGAGCAGTTCTTC
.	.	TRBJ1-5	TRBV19	CASIDGGKGNQPQHF	TGTGCCAGTATCGATGGGGGGAAGGGCAATCAGCCCCAGCATTTT
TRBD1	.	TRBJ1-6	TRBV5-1	CASSPEWDRRNSPLHF	TGCGCCAGCAGCCCCGAATGGGACAGGAGAAATTCACCCCTCCACTTT
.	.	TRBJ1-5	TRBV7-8	CASSLRPGDSNQPQHF	TGTGCCAGCAGCTTACGCCCAGGGGATAGCAATCAGCCCCAGCATTTT
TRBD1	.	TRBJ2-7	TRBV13	CASSLIEGTGHYEQYF	TGTGCCAGCAGCTTAATCGAAGGGACAGGGCACTACGAGCAGTACTTC
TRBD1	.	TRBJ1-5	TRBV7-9	CASSLGQGFSYGNQPQHF	TGTGCCAGCAGCTTAGGACAGGGTTTTTCCTACGGCAATCAGCCCCAGCATTTT
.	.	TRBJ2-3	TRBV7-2	CASSPHVARYTQYF	TGTGCCAGCAGCCCCCACGTAGCGCGGTATACGCAGTATTTT
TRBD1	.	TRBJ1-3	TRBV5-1	CASSLATGVGNTIYF	TGCGCCAGCAGCTTGGCTACAGGGGTTGGAAACACCATATATTTT
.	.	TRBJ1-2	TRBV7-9	CASSSLRLKNYGYTF	TGTGCCAGCAGCTCCTTGAGGCTCAAGAACTATGGCTACACCTTC
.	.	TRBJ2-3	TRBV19	CASNRGGIGDTQYF	TGTGCCAGTAATCGAGGCGGGATTGGAGATACGCAGTATTTT
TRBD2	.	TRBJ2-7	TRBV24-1	CATSDPRTSGSSYEQYF	TGTGCCACCAGTGATCCACGGACTAGCGGAAGCTCCTACGAGCAGTACTTC
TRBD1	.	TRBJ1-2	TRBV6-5	CASSPDRVNGYTF	TGTGCCAGCAGCCCGGACAGGGTAAATGGCTACACCTTC
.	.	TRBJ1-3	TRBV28	CASSRSSGNTIYF	TGTGCCAGCAGCCGTTCCTCTGGAAACACCATATATTTT
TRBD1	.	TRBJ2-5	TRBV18	CASSPSTGGGETQYF	TGTGCCAGCTCACCCTCCACAGGGGGCGGAGAGACCCAGTACTTC
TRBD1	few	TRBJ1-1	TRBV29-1	CSALGQANTEAFF	TGCAGCGCGCTAGGACAGGCGAACACTGAAGCTTTCTTT
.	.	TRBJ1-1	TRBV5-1	CASAQGPMNTEAFF	TGCGCCAGCGCGCAGGGCCCCATGAACACTGAAGCTTTCTTT
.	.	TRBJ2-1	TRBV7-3	CASSLMSSYNEQFF	TGTGCCAGCAGCTTAATGTCCAGCTACAATGAGCAGTTCTTC
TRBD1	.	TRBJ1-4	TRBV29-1	CSVEGQGREKLFF	TGCAGCGTTGAGGGACAGGGTCGGGAAAAACTGTTTTTT
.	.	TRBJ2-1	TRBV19	CASSMGLAFGNEQFF	TGTGCCAGTAGTATGGGCCTGGCCTTTGGCAATGAGCAGTTCTTC
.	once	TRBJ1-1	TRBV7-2	CASSLSHLHRSVTEAFF	TGTGCCAGCAGCTTAAGCCATTTACACAGGTCCGTCACTGAAGCTTTCTTT
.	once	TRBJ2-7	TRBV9	CASSLNPGEGDRYEQYF	TGTGCCAGCAGCCTCAACCCGGGGGAGGGAGACAGGTACGAGCAGTACTTC
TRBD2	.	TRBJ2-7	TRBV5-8	CASGLARSSYEQYF	TGTGCCAGCGGACTAGCGCGAAGCTCCTACGAGCAGTACTTC
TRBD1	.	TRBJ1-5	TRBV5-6	CASSQDRGRSNQPQHF	TGTGCCAGCAGTCAGGACAGGGGGCGAAGCAATCAGCCCCAGCATTTT
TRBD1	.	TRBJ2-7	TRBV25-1	CASRDHPGTGVGEQYF	TGTGCCAGCAGGGACCACCCGGGGACAGGGGTCGGGGAGCAGTACTTC
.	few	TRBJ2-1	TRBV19	CASRPDRSSYNEQFF	TGTGCCAGTAGGCCCGATAGGAGCTCCTACAATGAGCAGTTCTTC
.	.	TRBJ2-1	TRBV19	CASSIGNNNEQFF	TGTGCCAGTAGTATCGGGAATAACAATGAGCAGTTCTTC
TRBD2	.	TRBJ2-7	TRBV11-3	CASSRGLASHYEQYF	TGTGCCAGCAGCCGCGGACTAGCGTCCCACTACGAGCAGTACTTC
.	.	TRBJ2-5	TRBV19	CASSIPTRQETQYF	TGTGCCAGTAGTATACCAACTCGCCAAGAGACCCAGTACTTC
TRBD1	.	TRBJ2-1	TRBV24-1	CATSDPTGGQGNEQFF	TGTGCCACCAGTGACCCGACAGGGGGCCAGGGCAATGAGCAGTTCTTC
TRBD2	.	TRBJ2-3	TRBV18	CASSPGGSGDTQYF	TGTGCCAGCTCACCAGGCGGGAGCGGGGATACGCAGTATTTT
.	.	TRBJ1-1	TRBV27	CASSRPQGEAFF	TGTGCCAGCAGTCGCCCACAGGGTGAAGCTTTCTTT
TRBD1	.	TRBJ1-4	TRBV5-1	CASSLGSGGGEKLFF	TGCGCCAGCAGCTTGGGTTCAGGGGGAGGCGAAAAACTGTTTTTT
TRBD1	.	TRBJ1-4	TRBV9	CASSVAPTGANEKLFF	TGTGCCAGCAGCGTAGCCCCGACAGGGGCTAATGAAAAACTGTTTTTT
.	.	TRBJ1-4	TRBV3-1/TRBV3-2	CASSHIGQSNEKLFF	TGTGCCAGCAGCCATATTGGGCAGTCTAATGAAAAACTGTTTTTT
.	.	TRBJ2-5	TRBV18	CASSPPYQETQYF	TGTGCCAGCTCACCTCCGTACCAAGAGACCCAGTACTTC
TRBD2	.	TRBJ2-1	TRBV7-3	CASSFGTSGSNEQFF	TGTGCCAGCAGCTTTGGGACTAGCGGGAGCAATGAGCAGTTCTTC
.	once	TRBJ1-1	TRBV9	CASSVQGANTEAFF	TGTGCCAGCAGCGTCCAAGGGGCTAACACTGAAGCTTTCTTT
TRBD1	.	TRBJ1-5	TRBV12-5	CASGLDTGGAGQPQHF	TGTGCTAGTGGTTTGGACACAGGGGGCGCGGGTCAGCCCCAGCATTTT
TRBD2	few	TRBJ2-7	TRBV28	CASSYVLAGGPNYEQYF	TGTGCCAGCAGTTACGTTCTAGCGGGAGGGCCTAACTACGAGCAGTACTTC